The 13 T cell receptor beta chains reported below all come from one sample, sequenced in a study of graft-versus-host responses after intestinal transplantation. These receptors' antigens are unknown. This table comes from immunoSEQ multiplex PCR, and its TCRdb copy is limited to in-frame clones, with some not included. This sample has approximately 82,000 clones; 91% occur once, and the top ten carry 0.1%. Sequenced material: unstimulated CD4+ T cells sorted from spleen or lymph node cells, taken before intestinal transplant. The source of these receptors is a human donor who received an intestinal transplant.

V is TRBV7-2 and J is TRBJ2-3, with 12 nucleotides matching TRBD2. The V segment lost 5 bases and the J segment 4 bases; nucleotides outside the gene matches: 10. CDR1 is SGHTA, CDR2 FQGNSA, per germline. CDR3 size: 17 residues. CDR3 residues: CASSPRTSGVQADTQYF. The CDR3 region has the DNA TGTGCCAGCAGCCCCCGGACTAGCGGGGTTCAGGCAGATACGCAGTATTTT.

The chain recombines TRBV11-2 with TRBJ2-1; 7 bases fit TRBD2. Trimming took 7 bases from V and 4 from J; bases not matched to a gene: 16. This CDR3 contains 17 residues. Germline V CDR1 and CDR2: SGHAT, FQNNGV. As DNA, the CDR3 is TGTGCCAGCACCATAGATCTGGGGGGGGTTGGTTACAATGAGCAGTTCTTC. This encodes CASTIDLGGVGYNEQFF.

CDR3 in amino acids: CASSMGDRTEAFF. CDR3 DNA sequence: TGTGCCAGTAGTATGGGGGACAGAACTGAAGCTTTCTTT. The chain links TRBV19 to TRBJ1-1; TRBD1 matches 7 bases. This CDR3 has 13 amino acids. The ends lost 3 bases at V and 5 bases at J; junction bases unmatched: 3. Per the germline V gene, CDR1 is LNHDA and CDR2 is SQIVND (reference sequence).

The chain employs TRBV7-9 and TRBJ1-5; weak D call: TRBD1 (5 bases). The CDR3 sequence is 18 residues long. V dropped 1 base and J dropped 3 bases, with 19 bases sitting between them. Per the germline V gene, CDR1 is SEHNR and CDR2 is FQNEAQ (reference sequence). The CDR3 protein is CASSLGSLGRGNNQPQHF. The DNA of the CDR3 is TGTGCCAGCAGCTTAGGTTCATTGGGCCGGGGGAACAATCAGCCCCAGCATTTT. The full variable domain, its missing parts supplied by reference TRBV7-9 and TRBJ1-5, is DTGVSQNPRHKITKRGQNVTFRCDPISEHNRLYWYRQTLGQGPEFLTYFQNEAQLEKSRLLSDRFSAERPKGSFSTLEIQRTEQGDSAMYLCASSLGSLGRGNNQPQHFGDGTRLSIL.

This clone is a singleton in its sample. The rearrangement joins TRBV18 to TRBJ2-7; the match to TRBD1 covers 7 bases. The CDR3 is 14 residues long. The junction had 1 base not matched to a gene; V was cut back by 0 bases and J by 2 bases. The V gene's germline CDR1 is KGHSH and CDR2 LQKENI. In DNA form, the CDR3 reads TGTGCCAGCTCACCACCGGGGACAGCCTACGAGCAGTACTTC. As protein: CASSPPGTAYEQYF.

The rearrangement links TRBV30 to TRBJ1-2; maybe TRBD1 (6 bases). This CDR3 contains 15 residues. CDR1 is GTSNPN and CDR2 is SVGIG in the germline V gene (reference sequence). Trimming left V 0 bases short and J 2 bases short, with 13 bases between. The CDR3 bases are TGTGCCTGGAGTGTGTGGTTAAGGGGGAACTATGGCTACACCTTC. Amino acid sequence: CAWSVWLRGNYGYTF.

The chain uses TRBV19 and TRBJ2-6; 8 bases line up with TRBD1. The J segment lost 8 bases and the V segment lost 5 bases, leaving 8 bases of the junction unmatched. CDR3 length: 15 amino acids. The germline CDR1 and CDR2 sequences are LNHDA and SQIVND (reference sequence). CDR3 loop: CASSSIRQGTNVLTF. As DNA, the CDR3 is TGTGCCAGTAGTTCGATTAGACAGGGGACCAACGTCCTGACTTTC.

The chain recombines TRBV7-2 with TRBJ1-5; no definite D call. V was pared by 5 bases and J by 6 bases, with 14 bases between. The CDR3 consists of 14 residues. Germline lookup yields CDR1 SGHTA and CDR2 FQGNSA. The CDR3 nucleotides read TGTGCCAGCAGCCAATCCGGTGGTTCTCAGCCCCAGCATTTT. It encodes CASSQSGGSQPQHF.

This chain links TRBV4-1 with TRBJ2-5; TRBD2 might be the D (5 bases). V was pared by 0 bases and J by 3 bases, with 11 bases between. There are 15 residues in the CDR3. The germline V gene has CDR1 MGHRA and CDR2 YSYEKL. The CDR3 is CASSQDRAREETQYF. In DNA, the CDR3 is TGCGCCAGCAGCCAAGACAGAGCGAGGGAAGAGACCCAGTACTTC.

The rearrangement joins TRBV6-4 to TRBJ2-1, with 9 positions matching TRBD2. Germline loops: CDR1 MRHNA, CDR2 SNTAGT. The V and J ends lost 6 bases and 9 bases, in that order; junction bases with no gene match: 12. This CDR3 has 15 residues. The CDR3 sequence: CASRIVAGDPSEQFF. The CDR3 region has the DNA TGTGCCAGCAGGATTGTAGCGGGGGACCCTAGTGAGCAGTTCTTC.

The chain combines TRBV11-2 with TRBJ1-2; D ambiguous. Germline-derived CDR1 and CDR2 are SGHAT and FQNNGV. V was trimmed by 5 bases and J by 2 bases, leaving 9 bases between them. There are 13 residues in the CDR3. As DNA, the CDR3 is TGTGCCAGCAGCCGGGAGGGAAACTATGGCTACACCTTC. It codes for CASSREGNYGYTF.

This chain links TRBV13 with TRBJ2-5; a possible D gene is TRBD2 (6 bases). This CDR3 region has 15 residues. Deletions cut 2 bases from V and 1 base from J, with 11 bases between. Germline assignment: CDR1 PRHDT and CDR2 FYEKMQ (reference sequence). The CDR3 region is CASSLRRGAQETQYF. CDR3 bases: TGTGCCAGCAGCTTAAGGCGGGGTGCCCAAGAGACCCAGTACTTC.

This sequence joins TRBV13 and TRBJ2-7, with 9 nucleotides matching TRBD2. Germline V gives CDR1 PRHDT, CDR2 FYEKMQ (reference sequence). The J segment lost 5 bases and the V segment lost 1 base, leaving 12 bases of the junction unmatched. This CDR3 comprises 17 residues. In DNA form, the CDR3 reads TGTGCCAGCAGCTTAGACCGCGGGGGGGACGTTATACACGAGCAGTACTTC. Amino acid sequence: CASSLDRGGDVIHEQYF.